This T cell receptor (beta chain) was sequenced for a study of T cell responses to AZD1222 COVID-19 vaccine. General observations from the study: Repertoire sampling was restricted to post-peak T cell response timepoints. Along spike, vaccine-associated CD4 TCRs were found throughout, with dominance at 160-218 and 743-854. Two doses of AZD1222 preceded a rise in Spike-specific TCR breadth and depth.

Regarding this clone: Antigen specificity is unknown.

The CDR3 spans 17 residues. J was trimmed by 3 bases and V by 0 bases; bases with no gene match: 3. Germline V lookup: CDR1 SGHRS, CDR2 YFSETQ. Sequenced by immunoSEQ multiplex PCR; TCRdb stores in-frame clones only, minus some. Seen here are 90,000 to 120,000 clones, around 92% observed once, and the top ten hold roughly 8.7%. This receptor was taken from an adult who received the AZD1222 COVID-19 vaccine. Sequencing used peripheral blood, obtained 28 days after the second AZD1222 dose. The chain has TRBV5-1 and TRBJ2-7; 16 bases match TRBD2. In DNA form, the CDR3 reads TGCGCCAGCAGCTTGGCCGGGACTAGCGGGGGGGTCTACGAGCAGTACTTC. Translating it yields CASSLAGTSGGVYEQYF.